This TCR beta chain is drawn from a study of blood T cell repertoires in COVID-19. Study at large: Researchers got acute and convalescent COVID-19 samples from the United States, Italy and Spain.

In the original analysis: Estimates of nucleated cell counts were drawn from the amplification of reference gene primers. TCRdb's table, derived via immunoSEQ multiplex PCR, lists solely in-frame clones and lacks some. That table gives V, J and clone size, and the DNA gave D and trimming. Found here are 490,000 or so clones, 75% to 90% of them singletons; the top ten hold roughly 8%. Participants were aged 18 to 89 years from around 26 US areas. Clinical histories supplied by participants themselves formed the basis of cohort assignment. Germline V gene lookup returns CDR1 SGHRS and CDR2 YFSETQ. Trimming removed 3 bases from V and 0 bases from J; junction bases left unmatched: 4. The CDR3 is 15 amino acids.

The gene calls are TRBV5-1 and TRBJ2-3, with 7 bases fitting TRBD1. The clonotype originates from a woman aged 60-75 years who had recovered from COVID-19. Sequenced material: PBMCs or T cells enriched from blood (not recorded which). CDR3 residues: CASSYRGESTDTQYF. Written as DNA, the CDR3 is TGCGCCAGCAGCTACAGGGGCGAAAGCACAGATACGCAGTATTTT.